This T cell receptor (beta chain) appears in the sequencing data of a study of blood T cell repertoires in COVID-19. Germline V CDR1 and CDR2: GTSNPN, SVGIG (reference sequence). CDR3 size: 15 residues. Trimming took 4 bases from V and 2 from J, leaving 14 bases between them. Patients in Seattle were enrolled during active infection, then followed longitudinally. Clones were read by immunoSEQ multiplex PCR, and TCRdb kept only the in-frame ones, dropping some. This table has roughly 110,000 clones, 76% appearing once. The clonotype was recovered from an elderly man with COVID-19, enrolled during active disease. The genes are TRBV30 and TRBJ1-4; TRBD1 might be the D (6 bases). Sequenced: peripheral blood. The CDR3 loop reads CAWTPRGATNEKLFF. The CDR3 nucleotides read TGTGCCTGGACCCCGCGGGGGGCCACTAATGAAAAACTGTTTTTT.